The following is a T cell receptor (beta chain) sequence with its context. 5'RACE primed at constant segments yielded TCR alpha and TCR beta cDNA libraries bearing sample barcodes and UMIs. TCRdb itself ran the 5' RACE reads through MiXCR, one entry per CDR3 protein. The profile covers 470,000 or so distinct CDR3 sequences, with over 15% appearing a single time and 20% to 25% taken by the ten largest. The data belong to a study of T-cell memory formation after mild COVID-19. The receptor was isolated from a man aged 18 to 30 who had mild COVID-19 (a few samples of this study predate the infection). Cell type and time point are not known. Sequencing was carried out using PBMCs or a T cell subset sorted from them (not recorded which).

The CDR3 DNA is TGCGCCAGCAGCTTACTAGCCTTACAAGAGACCCAGTACTTC. This translates into CASSLLALQETQYF. This chain uses TRBV5-1 with TRBJ2-5; D is possibly TRBD2 (6 bases). V was shortened by 2 bases and J by 2 bases, with 10 bases between the two germline ends. The CDR3 runs 14 residues. Germline-derived CDR1 and CDR2 are SGHRS and YFSETQ.